These T cell receptor beta chains were read from a single sample in a study of cytomegalovirus exposure and HLA in healthy donors. Assay: immunoSEQ multiplex PCR; the TCRdb copy retains only in-frame clones and omits some. The sample consists of hundreds of thousands of clones, around 83% of them appearing once. The sample taken for sequencing was PBMCs. These receptors were collected from a girl aged 10 to 17 in good health and CMV-seronegative. CDR3s include the opening cysteine and the closing phenylalanine or tryptophan. Fields, in order: V gene, D gene, J gene, clone size, CDR3 DNA, CDR3 protein. A D gene is named only where the DNA matches it firmly. Only some rows state a clone size, as once, few, many or a class for expanded clones.

V gene: TRBV7-9
D gene: TRBD1
J gene: TRBJ1-6
clone size: NA
CDR3 DNA: TGTGCCAGCAGCTCAGGGGGCCAGAGCTCCTATAATTCACCCCTCCACTTT
CDR3 protein: CASSSGGQSSYNSPLHF

V gene: TRBV30
D gene: NA
J gene: TRBJ2-7
clone size: NA
CDR3 DNA: TGTGCCTGGAGTCGGGTCCTCTACGAGCAGTACTTC
CDR3 protein: CAWSRVLYEQYF

V gene: TRBV4-2
D gene: TRBD2
J gene: TRBJ2-4
clone size: once
CDR3 DNA: TGTGCCAGCAGCCAAGATCTATCGACGGGGGGGGCCAGAAACATTCAGTACTTC
CDR3 protein: CASSQDLSTGGARNIQYF

V gene: TRBV19
D gene: NA
J gene: TRBJ2-1
clone size: NA
CDR3 DNA: TGTGCCAGTAGTATCGGTAGAGATGAGCAGTTCTTC
CDR3 protein: CASSIGRDEQFF

V gene: TRBV6-5
D gene: TRBD1
J gene: TRBJ1-1
clone size: few
CDR3 DNA: TGTGCCAGCAGTTACTCTGGACAGGGGGTAACTGAAGCTTTCTTT
CDR3 protein: CASSYSGQGVTEAFF

V gene: TRBV29-1
D gene: TRBD1
J gene: TRBJ2-2
clone size: NA
CDR3 DNA: TGCAGCGGGGGACAGTTCCACACCGGGGAGCTGTTTTTT
CDR3 protein: CSGGQFHTGELFF

V gene: TRBV11-2
D gene: NA
J gene: TRBJ2-7
clone size: NA
CDR3 DNA: TGTGCCAGCAGCTCTAGACTGAACCTACCCCTCTACGAGCAGTACTTC
CDR3 protein: CASSSRLNLPLYEQYF

V gene: TRBV28
D gene: TRBD2
J gene: TRBJ2-3
clone size: NA
CDR3 DNA: TGTGCCAGCAGTTTAATTGGACTAGCGGGGGGGCTGAGGCAGTATTTT
CDR3 protein: CASSLIGLAGGLRQYF

V gene: TRBV25-1
D gene: TRBD1
J gene: TRBJ1-2
clone size: NA
CDR3 DNA: TGTGCCAGCGCCAGGACAGGCACCGGGGATGGCTACACCTTC
CDR3 protein: CASARTGTGDGYTF

V gene: TRBV28
D gene: TRBD1
J gene: TRBJ1-5
clone size: NA
CDR3 DNA: TGTGCCAGCAGTTACACAGGGGGGGAACAATATCAGCCCCAGCATTTT
CDR3 protein: CASSYTGGEQYQPQHF

V gene: TRBV28
D gene: NA
J gene: TRBJ1-3
clone size: NA
CDR3 DNA: TGTGCCAGCAGTTTACGGACTTTGAGGTCAGGTGCCGGAAACACCATATATTTT
CDR3 protein: CASSLRTLRSGAGNTIYF

V gene: TRBV6-5
D gene: NA
J gene: TRBJ2-1
clone size: NA
CDR3 DNA: TGTGCCAGCAGTTACACAACAGGGGGGGGTGACAATGAGCAGTTCTTC
CDR3 protein: CASSYTTGGGDNEQFF

V gene: TRBV14
D gene: NA
J gene: TRBJ1-4
clone size: NA
CDR3 DNA: TGTGCCAGCAGCCAAGATTGGGCCGGGGGTAATGAAAAACTGTTTTTT
CDR3 protein: CASSQDWAGGNEKLFF

V gene: TRBV4-3
D gene: NA
J gene: TRBJ1-4
clone size: NA
CDR3 DNA: TGCGCCAGCAGCCAAGATGAGCACACCTCTACGGGTCGGGAAAAACTGTTTTTT
CDR3 protein: CASSQDEHTSTGREKLFF

V gene: TRBV28
D gene: NA
J gene: TRBJ1-5
clone size: NA
CDR3 DNA: TGTGCCAGCAGTTTAGCCTCCTCGAATTTGGGCTTGCAGCCCCAGCATTTT
CDR3 protein: CASSLASSNLGLQPQHF

V gene: TRBV30
D gene: NA
J gene: TRBJ2-6
clone size: NA
CDR3 DNA: TGTGCCTGGAGTGTACTTAATAGTCGCTCTGGGGCCAACGTCCTGACTTTC
CDR3 protein: CAWSVLNSRSGANVLTF

V gene: TRBV30
D gene: TRBD1
J gene: TRBJ1-5
clone size: NA
CDR3 DNA: TGTGCCTGGAGTCCCCGACGAATCCGGGACAGGGGGCTCTTCACGCCGAATCAGCCCCAGCATTTT
CDR3 protein: CAWSPRRIRDRGLFTPNQPQHF